A single sample is the source of the 14 T cell receptor beta chains below, sequenced in a study of molecular identifiers for immune sequencing clone quantification. From the PCR reads, TCRdb called clonotypes with MiXCR, one entry per CDR3 protein. This sample carries hundreds of thousands of distinct CDR3 sequences, around 25% of them seen once, and the ten largest clones take 0.78%. The specimen was naive CD8+ T cells from blood, with Jurkat cell RNA spiked in. Subset in this sample: FACS-sorted CD8+CD4-CCR7+CD45RA+ naive T cells. These receptors all come from a human donor in good health. Some libraries in this study had Jurkat cell RNA spiked in.

The sample holds a few counts of this clonotype. The chain joins TRBV6-2 or TRBV6-3 to TRBJ1-1, with TRBD1 matching over 7 bases. CDR1 and CDR2 from the germline V gene are MNHEY and SVGEGT. This CDR3 comprises 18 residues. V gave up 6 bases and J gave up 0 bases; unmatched junction bases: 16. The CDR3 nucleotides are TGTGCCAGCAGGGATTCGATTTCGGCGGGACAGTTGAACACTGAAGCTTTCTTT. Its translation is CASRDSISAGQLNTEAFF.

This clonotype was counted between two and nine times. The V gene is TRBV27, the J gene TRBJ1-5, with 8 bases aligning to TRBD1. V lost 5 bases to trimming and J lost 0 bases; unmatched junction nucleotides: 6. CDR1 and CDR2 from the germline V gene are MNHEY and SMNVEV (reference sequence). The CDR3 has 16 residues. The CDR3: CASSLGTGNSNQPQHF. The CDR3 DNA reads as TGTGCCAGCAGTCTTGGGACAGGAAATAGCAATCAGCCCCAGCATTTT.

The chain carries TRBV9 and TRBJ2-5, with D possibly matching TRBD1 (6 bases). Per the germline V gene, CDR1 is SGDLS and CDR2 is YYNGEE. V was cut by 3 bases and J by 2 bases, with 14 bases left in between. CDR3 size: 15 residues. The CDR3, as DNA: TGTGCCAGCAGCGGATGGGCCGGGACACAAGAGACCCAGTACTTC. This sequence encodes CASSGWAGTQETQYF.

This clonotype showed up many times. The chain couples TRBV7-3 to TRBJ2-3; D is undetermined. Germline CDR1 SGHTA, CDR2 FQGTGA. The CDR3 is made up of 14 amino acids. The V gene lost 1 base and the J gene lost 1 base, with 6 bases spanning the gap. For the CDR3, the DNA is TGTGCCAGCAGCTTAATTGTTGGCACAGATACGCAGTATTTT. It codes for CASSLIVGTDTQYF.

V gene TRBV5-4 combines with J gene TRBJ2-2, with TRBD2 matching over 9 bases. The germline V gene encodes CDR1 SGHNT and CDR2 YYREEE (reference sequence). The V and J ends lost 0 bases and 6 bases, in that order; junction bases with no gene match: 6. This CDR3 has 16 amino acids. The CDR3 DNA is TGTGCCAGCAGCTTGGGTACAGCGGGAGGTGCCGGGGAGCTGTTTTTT. Its translation is CASSLGTAGGAGELFF.

With regard to this clonotype: One end of the junction is discordant with germline, which a read error may explain. The CDR3 sequence: CAISARWTSGSYEQYF. As DNA, the CDR3 is TGCGCCATCAGCGCCCGTTGGACTAGCGGATCCTACGAGCAGTACTTC. The chain recombines TRBV4-3 with TRBJ2-7; 10 bases are shared with TRBD2. In germline, CDR1 is LGHNA, CDR2 YSLEER. The CDR3 sequence is 16 residues long.

To note about this clonotype: A much larger clone lies a single base off, so this may be a read error. The genes are TRBV29-1 and TRBJ2-2; D is uncertain. The CDR3 sequence is 14 residues long. Per germline, CDR1 SQVTM and CDR2 ANQGSEA. In nucleotides, the CDR3 is TGCAGCGTTGACGATAACAGTGCCACCGAGGAGCTGTTTTTT. Translated: CSVDDNSATEELFF.

The V call is TRBV6-2 or TRBV6-3, the J call TRBJ1-1; no definite D call. Trimming stripped 0 bases from V and 8 bases from J, with 4 bases between. This CDR3 comprises 11 residues. The germline V gene encodes CDR1 MNHEY and CDR2 SVGEGT. The CDR3 region is CASSYSREAFF. Written as DNA, the CDR3 is TGTGCCAGCAGTTACTCTCGGGAAGCTTTCTTT.

This clonotype was recorded many times. The chain links TRBV7-6 to TRBJ2-7; TRBD2 matches at 10 bases. V lost 1 base and J lost 4; bases outside the gene matches: 7. The CDR3 is made up of 16 amino acids. The germline V gene encodes CDR1 SGHVS and CDR2 FNYEAQ. The CDR3 nucleotides are TGTGCCAGCAGCTTAGGCGGCCTAGCGGGAGAGTACGAGCAGTACTTC. It translates to CASSLGGLAGEYEQYF.

A note on this clonotype: The conserved closing phenylalanine or tryptophan is absent in this CDR3, likely reflecting a read error. The rearrangement joins TRBV2 to TRBJ1-1; 7 nucleotides align to TRBD1. The CDR3 loop spans 16 amino acids. Germline loops: CDR1 SNHLY, CDR2 FYNNEI. With 8 bases clipped from V and 0 bases from J, the junction kept 12 bases outside the gene matches. The DNA for the CDR3 is TGTGCCAGCCTAACAGGGGAAGGGGCCATGAACACTGAAGCTTTCTTA. It codes for CASLTGEGAMNTEAFL.

This clonotype was observed a handful of times. The conserved phenylalanine or tryptophan normally closing the CDR3 is absent here, so this likely arose from a read error. It is unclear where the CDR3 begins or ends on the DNA, so no DNA is shown, and the CDR3 is as TCRdb lists it. V is TRBV7-8 and J is TRBJ2-4; TRBD1, the table's D call, lacks a check against the DNA. Inclusive of both ends, the CDR3 amounts to 11 amino acids. CDR1 and CDR2 (germline): SGHVS, FQNEAQ. This chain's CDR3 is CASSLDGPPNV.

About this clonotype: A read error may explain this, as a much larger clone is one base away. The chain links TRBV5-1 to TRBJ2-7; 8 positions match TRBD2. Looked up from germline, CDR1 is SGHRS and CDR2 is YFSETQ. The CDR3 contains 14 residues. Unmatched junction bases numbered 6, after V lost 4 bases and J lost 3 bases. The CDR3 loop is CASSQTSGLYEQYF. The CDR3 DNA is TGCGCCAGCAGCCAAACTAGCGGACTCTACGAGCAGTACTTC.

CDR3 region: CASSVGTTNTDTQYF. The CDR3 nucleotides read TGTGCCAGCAGCGTCGGGACGACTAACACAGATACGCAGTATTTT. The V gene is TRBV9, the J gene TRBJ2-3; D could derive from TRBD1 or TRBD2 (5 bases each). The ends were cut back, 2 bases at V and 2 bases at J, with 12 bases in the middle. The CDR3 runs 15 residues. Germline V gene data show CDR1 as SGDLS and CDR2 as YYNGEE.

This clonotype was counted at least ten times. The chain couples TRBV11-2 to TRBJ2-7; D remains unclear. The V gene's germline CDR1 is SGHAT and CDR2 FQNNGV. The V end lost 3 bases, the J end lost 5 bases, and 8 bases lay between the germline ends. This CDR3 region has 12 residues. The CDR3 region has the DNA TGTGCCAGCAGCTTGGACCGGGACGAGCAGTACTTC. Amino acids: CASSLDRDEQYF.